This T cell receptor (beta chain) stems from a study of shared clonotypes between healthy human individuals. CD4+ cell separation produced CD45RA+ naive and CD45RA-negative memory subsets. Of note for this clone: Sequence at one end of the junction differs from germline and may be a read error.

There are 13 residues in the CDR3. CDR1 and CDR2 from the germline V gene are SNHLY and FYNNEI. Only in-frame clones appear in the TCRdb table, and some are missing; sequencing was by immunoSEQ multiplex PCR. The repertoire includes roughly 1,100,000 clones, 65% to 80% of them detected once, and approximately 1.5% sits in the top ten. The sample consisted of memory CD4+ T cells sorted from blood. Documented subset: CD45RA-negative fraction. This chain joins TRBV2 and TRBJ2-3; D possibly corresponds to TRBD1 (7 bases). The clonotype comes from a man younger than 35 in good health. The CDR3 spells CASSPNDRAGGIF. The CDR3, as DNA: TGTGCCAGCAGCCCCAACGACAGAGCAGGGGGGATTTTT.